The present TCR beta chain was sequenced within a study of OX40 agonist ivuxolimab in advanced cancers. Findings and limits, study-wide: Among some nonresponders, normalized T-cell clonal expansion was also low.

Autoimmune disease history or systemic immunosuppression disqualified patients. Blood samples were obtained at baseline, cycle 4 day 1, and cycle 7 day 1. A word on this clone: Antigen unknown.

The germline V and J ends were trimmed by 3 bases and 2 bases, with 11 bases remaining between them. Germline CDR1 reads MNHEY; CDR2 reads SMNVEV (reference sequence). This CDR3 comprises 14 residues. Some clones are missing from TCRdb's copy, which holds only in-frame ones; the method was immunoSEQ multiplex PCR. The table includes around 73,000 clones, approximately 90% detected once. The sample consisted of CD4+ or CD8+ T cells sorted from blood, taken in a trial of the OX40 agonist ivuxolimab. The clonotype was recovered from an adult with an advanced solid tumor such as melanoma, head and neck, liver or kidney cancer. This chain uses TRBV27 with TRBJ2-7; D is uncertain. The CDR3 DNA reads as TGTGCCAGCAGTTTTGGGGTATACACCTACGAGCAGTACTTC. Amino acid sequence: CASSFGVYTYEQYF.